The 11 T cell receptor beta chains in this list originate from one sample, sequenced in a study of cytomegalovirus exposure and HLA in healthy donors. Use of 60 Vbeta and 13 Jbeta primers characterized the PCR. Sequenced by immunoSEQ multiplex PCR; TCRdb stores in-frame clones only, minus some. The data show 120,000 to 150,000 clones, about 73% seen once. Sequencing used PBMCs. Receptors were obtained from a middle-aged man in good health and CMV-seropositive.

Comments on this clone: Other DNA sequences in the same sample also yield this CDR3. The chain links TRBV6-4 to TRBJ2-3; 7 bases align to TRBD2. Looked up from germline, CDR1 is MRHNA and CDR2 is SNTAGT. V trimming: 0 bases; J trimming: 2 bases; junction bases outside the gene matches: 5. The length of the CDR3 is 16 residues. CDR3 DNA sequence: TGTGCCAGCAGTGACTCGGCTAGCGGATCCACAGATACGCAGTATTTT. As protein: CASSDSASGSTDTQYF.

The V call is TRBV29-1, the J call TRBJ2-7; possible D gene TRBD1, 5 bases. The CDR3 covers 12 residues. Trimming took off 7 bases at V and 5 bases at J, with 15 bases between the two ends. CDR1 is SQVTM, CDR2 ANQGSEA, per germline. CDR3 nucleotide sequence: TGCAGCGCGCAAGGGGTAGGCGACGAGCAGTACTTC. It encodes CSAQGVGDEQYF.

The chain joins TRBV28 to TRBJ2-5, with TRBD2 as a possible D gene (5 bases). CDR1 and CDR2 from the germline V gene are MDHEN and SYDVKM. This CDR3 is 12 amino acids long. V was cut by 6 bases and J by 11 bases, with 16 bases left in between. The CDR3 protein is CASRTGNYGQYF. The CDR3 DNA sequence: TGTGCCAGCAGGACGGGAAACTACGGTCAGTACTTC.

The chain uses TRBV9 and TRBJ1-2, with 11 bases identical to TRBD1. CDR3 length: 15 amino acids. With 3 bases clipped from V and 4 bases from J, the junction kept 5 bases outside the gene matches. The germline gives CDR1 SGDLS, CDR2 YYNGEE. The CDR3 DNA reads as TGTGCCAGCAGCGACCGGACAGGGGGCGTCTATGGCTACACCTTC. This translates into CASSDRTGGVYGYTF.

The gene calls are TRBV7-2 and TRBJ2-1, with 14 bases fitting TRBD2. The trim removed 2 bases at V and 8 bases at J, leaving 2 bases unmatched. Germline V gene data show CDR1 as SGHTA and CDR2 as FQGNSA. CDR3 size: 15 residues. Here the CDR3 DNA reads TGTGCCAGCAGCTTAAAGGGACTAGCGGGAGATGAGCAGTTCTTC. Amino acid sequence: CASSLKGLAGDEQFF. Drawing the rest from reference TRBV7-2 and TRBJ2-1, the complete variable domain is GAGVSQSPSNKVTEKGKDVELRCDPISGHTALYWYRQSLGQGLEFLIYFQGNSAPDKSGLPSDRFSAERTGGSVSTLTIQRTQQEDSAVYLCASSLKGLAGDEQFFGPGTRLTVL.

This clone was observed a handful of times. This chain connects TRBV19 to TRBJ1-2, with 8 bases identical to TRBD1. With 5 bases clipped from V and 6 bases from J, the junction kept 8 bases outside the gene matches. CDR3 length: 14 amino acids. Germline V gene data show CDR1 as LNHDA and CDR2 as SQIVND (reference sequence). The CDR3: CASSFPGGPNGYTF. CDR3 bases: TGTGCCAGTAGTTTTCCAGGGGGCCCCAATGGCTACACCTTC. The whole variable domain, remainder taken from reference TRBV19 and TRBJ1-2, is DGGITQSPKYLFRKEGQNVTLSCEQNLNHDAMYWYRQDPGQGLRLIYYSQIVNDFQKGDIAEGYSVSREKKESFPLTVTSAQKNPTAFYLCASSFPGGPNGYTFGSGTRLTVV.

The chain combines TRBV11-2 with TRBJ2-3; D not resolved. The CDR3 is 14 amino acids. The V and J ends lost 6 bases and 0 bases respectively, with 10 bases between them. In germline, CDR1 is SGHAT, CDR2 FQNNGV. DNA of the CDR3: TGTGCCAGCAGTTCGAGGTGGAGCACAGATACGCAGTATTTT. Its protein product is CASSSRWSTDTQYF.

The chain joins TRBV7-3 to TRBJ2-1; 10 nucleotides agree with TRBD2. Germline assignment: CDR1 SGHTA and CDR2 FQGTGA. There are 15 residues in the CDR3. J lost 5 bases, V lost 5 bases, and 6 bases had no gene match. The CDR3 DNA sequence: TGTGCCAGCAGCCAAACTAGCGGGACAAACAATGAGCAGTTCTTC. Translated: CASSQTSGTNNEQFF.

The J gene is TRBJ2-1, the V gene TRBV19; 13 nucleotides match TRBD2. The CDR3 runs 15 residues. The J segment lost 9 bases and the V segment lost 5 bases, leaving 7 bases of the junction unmatched. Germline V gene lookup returns CDR1 LNHDA and CDR2 SQIVND (reference sequence). The CDR3 nucleotides read TGTGCCAGTAGTCCCGGACTAGCGGGAGTACGTGAGCAGTTCTTC. Translated, it gives CASSPGLAGVREQFF.

This clone was recorded a few times. The V call is TRBV6-5, the J call TRBJ2-3, with TRBD2 matching over 8 bases. CDR1 is MNHEY, CDR2 SVGAGI, per germline. V was clipped by 2 bases and J by 6 bases; unmatched bases: 10. The CDR3 loop spans 16 amino acids. Here the CDR3 reads CASSYGGISGADTQYF. The CDR3 nucleotides are TGTGCCAGCAGTTACGGCGGGATTAGCGGGGCGGATACGCAGTATTTT.

This chain links TRBV5-1 with TRBJ2-3; the D gene is possibly TRBD2 (5 bases). Per germline, CDR1 SGHRS and CDR2 YFSETQ. V lost 7 bases to trimming and J lost 4 bases, with 13 bases between them. The CDR3 extends over 13 amino acids. In DNA form, the CDR3 reads TGCGCCAGCGGCGGTGAGGGCCCAGATACGCAGTATTTT. Translation: CASGGEGPDTQYF.